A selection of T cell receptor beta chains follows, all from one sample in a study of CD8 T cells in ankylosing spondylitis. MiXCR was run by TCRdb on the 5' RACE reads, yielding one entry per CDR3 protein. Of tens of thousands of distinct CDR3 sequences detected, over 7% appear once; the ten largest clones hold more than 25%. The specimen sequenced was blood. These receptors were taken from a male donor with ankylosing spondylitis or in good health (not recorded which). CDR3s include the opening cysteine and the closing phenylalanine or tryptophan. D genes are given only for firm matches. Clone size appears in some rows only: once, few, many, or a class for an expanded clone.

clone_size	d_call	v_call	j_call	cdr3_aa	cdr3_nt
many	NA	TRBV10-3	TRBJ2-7	CAIKDTYYEQYF	TGTGCCATCAAGGACACCTACTACGAGCAGTACTTC
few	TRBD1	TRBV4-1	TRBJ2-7	CASRPGGAFAYEQYF	TGCGCCAGCAGACCAGGGGGCGCGTTCGCCTACGAGCAGTACTTC
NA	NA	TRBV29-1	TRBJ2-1	CSVDLPGEGDYNEQFF	TGCAGCGTTGATTTGCCGGGAGAGGGGGATTACAATGAGCAGTTCTTC
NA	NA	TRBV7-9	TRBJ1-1	CASSFGGFFTEAFF	TGTGCCAGCAGCTTCGGGGGATTCTTCACTGAAGCTTTCTTT
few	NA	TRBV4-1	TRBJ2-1	CASSQGQYSNEQFF	TGCGCCAGCAGCCAAGGACAATACAGCAATGAGCAGTTCTTC
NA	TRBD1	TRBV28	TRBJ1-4	CASSSTGGHEKLFF	TGTGCCAGCAGTTCGACAGGGGGCCATGAAAAACTGTTTTTT
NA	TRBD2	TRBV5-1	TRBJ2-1	CASSATSVDNEQFF	TGCGCCAGCAGCGCGACTAGCGTAGACAATGAGCAGTTCTTC
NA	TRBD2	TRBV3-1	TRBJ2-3	CASSKGLAVDTQYF	TGTGCCAGCAGCAAAGGACTAGCGGTAGATACGCAGTATTTT
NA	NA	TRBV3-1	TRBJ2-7	CASSQVRYEQYF	TGTGCCAGCAGCCAAGTTCGGTACGAGCAGTACTTC
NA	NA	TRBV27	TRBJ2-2	CASSFSTYAGELFF	TGTGCCAGCAGTTTTTCGACTTACGCCGGGGAGCTGTTTTTT
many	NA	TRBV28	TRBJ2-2	CASRPGTGTGELFF	TGTGCCAGCAGGCCCGGGACGGGCACCGGGGAGCTGTTTTTT
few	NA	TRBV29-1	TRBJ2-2	CSERTVTGELFF	TGCAGCGAAAGGACAGTCACCGGGGAGCTGTTTTTT
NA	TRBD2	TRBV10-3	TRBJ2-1	CAISDTSGYPYNEQFF	TGTGCCATCAGTGACACTAGCGGGTATCCCTACAATGAGCAGTTCTTC
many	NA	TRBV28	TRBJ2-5	CASSPDTVQETQYF	TGTGCCAGCAGTCCCGACACGGTCCAAGAGACCCAGTACTTC
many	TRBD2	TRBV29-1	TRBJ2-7	CSVDGGGDEQYF	TGCAGCGTTGATGGGGGAGGGGACGAGCAGTACTTC
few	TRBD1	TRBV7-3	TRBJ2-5	CASSSPGTGQQETQYF	TGTGCCAGCAGCTCTCCGGGGACAGGACAACAAGAGACCCAGTACTTC
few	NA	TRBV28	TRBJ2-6	CASSSPASAGANVLTF	TGTGCCAGCAGTAGCCCCGCTAGCGCTGGGGCCAACGTCCTGACTTTC
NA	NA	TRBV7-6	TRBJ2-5	CASSPSPSATQYF	TGTGCCAGCAGCCCCTCCCCTTCGGCGACCCAGTACTTC
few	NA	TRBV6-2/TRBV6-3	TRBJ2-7	CASLDSYEQYF	TGTGCCAGCCTTGACAGCTACGAGCAGTACTTC
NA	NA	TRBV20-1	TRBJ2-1	CSAMVNFGFNEQFF	TGCAGTGCCATGGTAAATTTCGGATTCAATGAGCAGTTCTTC
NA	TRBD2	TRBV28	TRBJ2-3	CASSTQRGGTDTQYF	TGTGCCAGCAGTACTCAGCGGGGGGGCACAGATACGCAGTATTTT
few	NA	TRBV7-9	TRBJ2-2	CASSQGGLGGELFF	TGTGCCAGCAGCCAAGGAGGGCTCGGCGGGGAGCTGTTTTTT
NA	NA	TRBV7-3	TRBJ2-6	CASSLTSSGANVLTF	TGTGCCAGCAGCTTAACCAGCTCTGGGGCCAACGTCCTGACTTTC
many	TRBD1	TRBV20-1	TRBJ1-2	CSARDRGNGYTF	TGCAGTGCAAGGGACAGGGGTAATGGCTACACCTTC
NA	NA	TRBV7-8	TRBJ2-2	CASISRSPRDTGELFF	TGTGCCAGCATCTCGAGGTCCCCAAGGGACACCGGGGAGCTGTTTTTT
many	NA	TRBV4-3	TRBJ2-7	CASSQGLGVSSSYEQYF	TGCGCCAGCAGCCAAGGACTCGGCGTTTCGAGCTCCTACGAGCAGTACTTC
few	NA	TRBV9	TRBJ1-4	CASSPDITTNEKLFF	TGTGCCAGCAGCCCCGACATAACAACTAATGAAAAACTGTTTTTT
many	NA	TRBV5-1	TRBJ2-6	CASSLGDGANVLTF	TGCGCCAGCAGCTTGGGGGATGGGGCCAACGTCCTGACTTTC
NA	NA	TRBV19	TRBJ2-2	CASSTGRAETGELFF	TGTGCCAGTAGTACTGGACGGGCGGAAACCGGGGAGCTGTTTTTT
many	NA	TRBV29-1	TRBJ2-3	CSVEAGTTDTQYF	TGCAGCGTTGAAGCCGGAACCACAGATACGCAGTATTTT
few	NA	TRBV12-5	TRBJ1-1	CASAPPGGVKAFF	TGTGCTAGTGCCCCTCCGGGAGGGGTTAAAGCTTTCTTT
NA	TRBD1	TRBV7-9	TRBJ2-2	CASRAGTGISGELFF	TGTGCCAGCAGGGCCGGGACAGGGATCTCCGGGGAGCTGTTTTTT
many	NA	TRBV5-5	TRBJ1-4	CASSSWGGFNEKLFF	TGTGCCAGCAGCTCGTGGGGCGGCTTTAATGAAAAACTGTTTTTT
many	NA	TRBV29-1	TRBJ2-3	CSVLVLAGESTDTQYF	TGCAGCGTTCTTGTTCTGGCAGGGGAGAGCACAGATACGCAGTATTTT
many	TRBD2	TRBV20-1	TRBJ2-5	CSAGSGGQQETQYF	TGCAGTGCAGGTAGCGGGGGACAACAAGAGACCCAGTACTTC
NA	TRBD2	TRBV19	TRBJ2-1	CASRGTSGYSYNEQFF	TGTGCCAGTAGGGGGACTAGCGGGTATTCCTACAATGAGCAGTTCTTC
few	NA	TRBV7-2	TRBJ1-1	CASSLAQGGGEAFF	TGTGCCAGCAGCTTAGCCCAGGGAGGGGGTGAGGCTTTCTTT
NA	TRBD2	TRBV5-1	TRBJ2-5	CASGSGGVQETQYF	TGCGCCAGCGGTAGCGGGGGGGTCCAAGAGACCCAGTACTTC
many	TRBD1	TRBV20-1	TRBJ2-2	CSARPGTGSAGELFF	TGCAGTGCTAGACCCGGGACAGGGTCGGCCGGGGAGCTGTTTTTT
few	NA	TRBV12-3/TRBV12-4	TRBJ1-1	CASSPEGPEAFF	TGTGCCAGCAGTCCAGAGGGCCCTGAAGCTTTCTTT
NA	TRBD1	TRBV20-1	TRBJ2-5	CSAKGTDLLVTQYF	TGCAGTGCAAAAGGGACAGACCTGCTTGTGACCCAGTACTTC
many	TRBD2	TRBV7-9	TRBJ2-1	CASSPSGSYSYNEQFF	TGTGCCAGCAGTCCCAGCGGGAGTTACTCCTACAATGAGCAGTTCTTC
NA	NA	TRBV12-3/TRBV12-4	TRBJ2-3	CASSRGVRADTQYF	TGTGCCAGCAGCCGCGGGGTTCGGGCAGATACGCAGTATTTT
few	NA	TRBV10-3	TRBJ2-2	CAISDTGRSTGELFF	TGTGCCATCAGTGATACAGGGCGTTCCACCGGGGAGCTGTTTTTT
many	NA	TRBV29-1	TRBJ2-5	CSADSGVSETQYF	TGCAGCGCCGACTCAGGGGTTTCAGAGACCCAGTACTTC
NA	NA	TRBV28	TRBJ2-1	CASSLNYNEQFF	TGTGCCAGCAGTTTAAATTACAATGAGCAGTTCTTC
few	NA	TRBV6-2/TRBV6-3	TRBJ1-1	CASSYGYGAGSEAFF	TGTGCCAGCAGTTACGGGTATGGTGCCGGCTCTGAAGCTTTCTTT
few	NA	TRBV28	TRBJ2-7	CASSITGPGAYEQYF	TGTGCCAGCAGTATAACAGGTCCCGGGGCCTACGAGCAGTACTTC
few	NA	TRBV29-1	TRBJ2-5	CSVGVGPAEETQYF	TGCAGCGTTGGTGTGGGACCGGCAGAGGAGACCCAGTACTTC
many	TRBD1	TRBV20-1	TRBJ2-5	CSARRQGTQYF	TGCAGTGCTAGAAGACAGGGGACCCAGTACTTC
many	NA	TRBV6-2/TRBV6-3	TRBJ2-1	CASTPVGALNNEQFF	TGTGCCAGCACCCCAGTCGGGGCTCTTAACAATGAGCAGTTCTTC
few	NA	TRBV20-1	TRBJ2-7	CSARGIRVSSYEQYF	TGCAGTGCTAGGGGGATCAGGGTCTCGTCCTACGAGCAGTACTTC
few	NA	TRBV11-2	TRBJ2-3	CATPKGRELDTQYF	TGTGCCACCCCCAAGGGCAGGGAGTTAGATACGCAGTATTTT